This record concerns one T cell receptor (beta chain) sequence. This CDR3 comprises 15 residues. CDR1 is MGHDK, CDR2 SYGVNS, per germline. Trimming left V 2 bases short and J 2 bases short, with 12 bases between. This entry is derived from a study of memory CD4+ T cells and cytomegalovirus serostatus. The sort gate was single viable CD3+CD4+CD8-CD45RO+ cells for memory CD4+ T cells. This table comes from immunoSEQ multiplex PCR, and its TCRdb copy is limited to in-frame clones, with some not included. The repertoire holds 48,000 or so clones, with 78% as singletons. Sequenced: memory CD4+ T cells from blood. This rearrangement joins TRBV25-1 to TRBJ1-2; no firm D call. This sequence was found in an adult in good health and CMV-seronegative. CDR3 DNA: TGTGCCAGCAGTGAAATGCGAGAGGGCAACTATGGCTACACCTTC. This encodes CASSEMREGNYGYTF.